This TCR beta chain comes out of a study of blood T cell repertoires in COVID-19. On the study more broadly: Specimens from acute and convalescent COVID-19 originated in the United States, Italy and Spain. PBMCs, B-cell-depleted T cells, or T cells provided the cDNA or gDNA that made up the material.

Authors' data handling: The authors estimated nucleated cell counts from reference gene primer amplification. Profiled with immunoSEQ multiplex PCR; TCRdb holds only in-frame clones, not every one. That table furnishes V, J and clone size, whereas the DNA furnished D and trimming. The data contain 130,000 to 150,000 clones, approximately 80% of them singletons. The length of the CDR3 is 17 residues. The sample was peripheral blood. This receptor was obtained from a human donor in a cohort sampled during active COVID-19. This chain links TRBV21-1 with TRBJ1-5; the table gives TRBD1 as D, unverified against the DNA. TRBV21-1 is shown as a pseudogene. The DNA for the CDR3 is TGTGCCAGCAGCAAAAATGAGAACCAGGGTTTAAGTCAGCCCCAGCATTTT. Amino acid sequence: CASSKNENQGLSQPQHF.